What follows are 24 T cell receptor beta chains derived from one specimen sequenced in a study of cytomegalovirus exposure and HLA in healthy donors. PCR involved 60 Vbeta and 13 Jbeta primers. Sequencing used immunoSEQ multiplex PCR; TCRdb keeps in-frame clones, though not all of them. The data hold 150,000 or so clones, with around 76% observed a single time. The sample taken for sequencing was PBMCs. Receptor source: a man aged 35 to 55 in good health and CMV-seronegative.

V usage is TRBV10-3 and J usage is TRBJ2-1; unclear D gene. The CDR3 has 12 residues. V shed 6 bases and J shed 6 bases, with 9 bases lying between them. Germline lookup yields CDR1 ENHRY and CDR2 SYGVKD. CDR3 residues: CAISIASNEQFF. The CDR3 nucleotides read TGTGCCATCAGCATAGCCTCCAATGAGCAGTTCTTC.

This clone has a handful of counts. V usage is TRBV7-6 and J usage is TRBJ2-3; 8 positions agree with TRBD2. The V segment lost 2 bases and the J segment 1 base; nucleotides outside the gene matches: 2. The CDR3 consists of 15 residues. The germline gives CDR1 SGHVS, CDR2 FNYEAQ. The CDR3: CASSLTSGRTDTQYF. The CDR3 DNA reads as TGTGCCAGCAGCTTAACTAGCGGCCGCACAGATACGCAGTATTTT.

The chain couples TRBV28 to TRBJ1-1, with D hard to call. The CDR3 contains 15 residues. Looked up from germline, CDR1 is MDHEN and CDR2 is SYDVKM. The V end lost 6 bases, the J end lost 0 bases, and 14 bases lay between the germline ends. The CDR3 reads CASRRIQTLNTEAFF. CDR3 DNA sequence: TGTGCCAGCAGAAGAATCCAGACACTGAACACTGAAGCTTTCTTT.

This chain joins TRBV7-8 and TRBJ2-1, with 11 bases identical to TRBD2. Germline V gene lookup returns CDR1 SGHVS and CDR2 FQNEAQ. The V gene end was trimmed by 0 bases and the J gene end by 8 bases; junction bases not matched to a gene: 12. This CDR3 has 18 residues. CDR3 amino acids: CASSLAPIAGGPLDEQFF. CDR3 bases: TGTGCCAGCAGCTTAGCGCCAATAGCGGGAGGGCCTTTAGATGAGCAGTTCTTC.

This chain uses TRBV5-5 with TRBJ1-2; 8 bases match TRBD1. Unmatched junction bases numbered 8, after V lost 2 bases and J lost 8 bases. The CDR3 contains 14 residues. CDR1 and CDR2 from the germline V gene are SGHKS and YYEKEE (reference sequence). CDR3 DNA: TGTGCCAGCAGCTTTATTGACAGGGGTGGCGGCTACACCTTC. It is translated as CASSFIDRGGGYTF.

This clone was observed a few times. The chain couples TRBV5-1 to TRBJ2-7; TRBD1 matches at 11 bases. V shed 2 bases and J 0 bases; nucleotides not matched to a gene: 1. This CDR3 comprises 15 residues. Per germline, CDR1 SGHRS and CDR2 YFSETQ. The CDR3 region is CASSLGTGGSYEQYV. The CDR3 DNA is TGCGCCAGCAGCTTAGGGACAGGGGGCTCCTACGAGCAGTACGTC.

The V and J genes are TRBV30 and TRBJ2-3, with 7 bases identical to TRBD1. The CDR3 contains 14 residues. Germline assignment: CDR1 GTSNPN and CDR2 SVGIG (reference sequence). The V segment lost 5 bases and the J segment 1 base; nucleotides outside the gene matches: 6. CDR3 loop: CAWGTGAGTDTQYF. CDR3 DNA: TGTGCCTGGGGTACAGGGGCCGGCACAGATACGCAGTATTTT.

This clone came up a few times. J is TRBJ2-7 and V is TRBV5-1; 10 bases are shared with TRBD1. The CDR3 is 15 amino acids. J lost 1 base, V lost 4 bases, and 5 bases had no gene match. Looked up from germline, CDR1 is SGHRS and CDR2 is YFSETQ. In DNA, the CDR3 is TGCGCCAGCAGCCCACGGACAGGGGGATCCTACGAGCAGTACTTC. Amino acid sequence: CASSPRTGGSYEQYF.

The sample holds one count of this clone. The chain recombines TRBV29-1 with TRBJ2-7, with no clear D. Germline V gene data show CDR1 as SQVTM and CDR2 as ANQGSEA. Deletions cut 5 bases from V and 2 bases from J, with 7 bases between. CDR3 length: 11 residues. The CDR3 region has the DNA TGCAGCGTTCAACAGACCTACGAGCAGTACTTC. Protein sequence: CSVQQTYEQYF.

The CDR3 region is CASSPDRENTEAFF. The CDR3 DNA reads as TGCGCCAGCAGCCCGGACAGGGAGAACACTGAAGCTTTCTTT. The V and J genes are TRBV5-1 and TRBJ1-1; 8 nucleotides line up with TRBD1. CDR3 length equals 14 residues. With V trimmed by 4 bases and J by 1 base, 3 bases remained unmatched. Germline V gene lookup returns CDR1 SGHRS and CDR2 YFSETQ.

The chain recombines TRBV11-3 with TRBJ1-2; possible D gene TRBD1, 6 bases. V lost 3 bases and J lost 13, with 18 bases in between. Looked up from germline, CDR1 is SGHNT and CDR2 is YENEEA. The CDR3 extends over 13 amino acids. CDR3 protein: CASSFNREGVCTF. The CDR3 bases are TGTGCCAGCAGCTTTAACCGGGAGGGGGTCTGCACCTTC.

This rearrangement joins TRBV6-6 to TRBJ1-1, with D uncertain. Between the trimmed V and J ends, which lost 0 bases and 2 bases, there was a span of 10 bases. Germline V CDR1 and CDR2: MNHNY, SVGAGI (reference sequence). This CDR3 is built from 15 residues. CDR3 in amino acids: CASSYSREGNTEAFF. In DNA, the CDR3 is TGTGCCAGCAGTTACTCGAGGGAGGGAAACACTGAAGCTTTCTTT.

This chain links TRBV5-4 with TRBJ2-6; D is unclear. Germline V CDR1 and CDR2: SGHNT, YYREEE (reference sequence). The CDR3 is made up of 15 amino acids. V gave up 0 bases and J gave up 0 bases, with 4 bases separating them. The CDR3: CASSLGNSGANVLTF. DNA of the CDR3: TGTGCCAGCAGCTTGGGTAACTCTGGGGCCAACGTCCTGACTTTC.

Only a few counts were recorded for this clone. The chain combines TRBV6-5 with TRBJ1-1; TRBD1 might be the D (5 bases). Germline V gene sequence: CDR1 MNHEY, CDR2 SVGAGI. With 0 bases removed from V and 5 bases from J, the gap between germline ends came to 10 bases. This CDR3 spans 14 amino acids. CDR3 DNA sequence: TGTGCCAGCAGTTACTCTTGGGGCCAGACTGAAGCTTTCTTT. Its protein product is CASSYSWGQTEAFF.

The chain employs TRBV9 and TRBJ2-2, with 8 nucleotides matching TRBD2. The germline CDR1 and CDR2 sequences are SGDLS and YYNGEE. V lost 4 bases, J lost 6 bases, and 5 bases stayed unmatched. The CDR3 length is 14 residues. CDR3: CASSREGIAGELFF. CDR3 nucleotide sequence: TGTGCCAGCAGCCGGGAGGGGATAGCCGGGGAGCTGTTTTTT.

V gene TRBV28 combines with J gene TRBJ1-4; 7 bases fit TRBD1. V shed 6 bases and J 7 bases; nucleotides not matched to a gene: 11. CDR1 and CDR2 from the germline V gene are MDHEN and SYDVKM. The CDR3 covers 15 residues. This CDR3 is CASRMMTGWAEKLFF. The CDR3 DNA is TGTGCCAGCAGGATGATGACAGGGTGGGCTGAAAAACTGTTTTTT.

The chain is built from TRBV5-1 and TRBJ2-7, with TRBD2 identical over 9 bases. Trimming removed 5 bases from V and 3 bases from J; junction bases left unmatched: 9. Germline values: CDR1 SGHRS, CDR2 YFSETQ. The CDR3 extends over 15 amino acids. Here the CDR3 DNA reads TGCGCCAGCAGTTTAATAGATAGCGGGAGCTACGAGCAGTACTTC. Translation: CASSLIDSGSYEQYF.

This clone was seen only once. The chain recombines TRBV5-4 with TRBJ2-7; 7 positions agree with TRBD1. This CDR3 contains 13 residues. CDR1 SGHNT and CDR2 YYREEE come from the germline V gene (reference sequence). J gave up 5 bases and V 3 bases, and 5 bases lay outside the gene matches. The CDR3 bases are TGTGCCAGCAGCTCCGGGACAGTTGACGAGCAGTACTTC. Amino acid sequence: CASSSGTVDEQYF. Using reference TRBV5-4 and TRBJ2-7 for the parts outside the CDR3, the full variable domain is ETGVTQSPTHLIKTRGQQVTLRCSSQSGHNTVSWYQQALGQGPQFIFQYYREEENGRGNFPPRFSGLQFPNYSSELNVNALELDDSALYLCASSSGTVDEQYFGPGTRLTVT.

The chain joins TRBV7-9 to TRBJ2-7, with D possibly being TRBD2 (5 bases). Germline V lookup: CDR1 SEHNR, CDR2 FQNEAQ (reference sequence). This CDR3 is 15 amino acids long. V was shortened by 4 bases and J by 0 bases, with 13 bases between the two germline ends. The CDR3 reads CASSSGKESSYEQYF. DNA of the CDR3: TGTGCCAGCAGCTCCGGGAAAGAAAGCTCCTACGAGCAGTACTTC.

This chain connects TRBV2 to TRBJ1-1; no firm D call. Trimming removed 6 bases at V and 1 base at J, with 6 bases between. CDR3 length equals 12 residues. Germline loops: CDR1 SNHLY, CDR2 FYNNEI. CDR3 bases: TGTGCCAGCAGGCGACAGAACACTGAAGCTTTCTTT. Translated: CASRRQNTEAFF.

This chain links TRBV29-1 with TRBJ2-3; 8 bases agree with TRBD2. The CDR3 has 15 residues. Unmatched junction bases numbered 10, after V lost 8 bases and J lost 0 bases. Germline values: CDR1 SQVTM, CDR2 ANQGSEA. The CDR3 DNA reads as TGCAGCTACCTGCGGGCGGGAGGTAGCACAGATACGCAGTATTTT. It encodes CSYLRAGGSTDTQYF.

This clone was observed a few times. The rearrangement links TRBV30 to TRBJ2-7, with 8 bases matching TRBD2. Germline loops: CDR1 GTSNPN, CDR2 SVGIG (reference sequence). This CDR3 has 14 amino acids. V gave up 5 bases and J gave up 0 bases; unmatched junction bases: 6. The CDR3 DNA reads TGTGCCTGGCGGGGGGGCAGGGGCTCCTACGAGCAGTACTTC. As protein: CAWRGGRGSYEQYF.

The table lists this clone with a few counts. This chain links TRBV29-1 with TRBJ2-3; perhaps TRBD2 as D (5 bases). The V gene lost 5 bases and the J gene lost 0 bases, with 18 bases spanning the gap. Looked up from germline, CDR1 is SQVTM and CDR2 is ANQGSEA. The CDR3 has 16 amino acids. The CDR3 nucleotides read TGCAGCGTTCAGAGAATGGCGACTATAAGCACAGATACGCAGTATTTT. It encodes CSVQRMATISTDTQYF.

The chain uses TRBV13 and TRBJ2-7; 9 bases are a match to TRBD2. V was clipped by 5 bases and J by 5 bases; unmatched bases: 16. The CDR3 runs 17 residues. The germline V gene has CDR1 PRHDT and CDR2 FYEKMQ (reference sequence). The chain's CDR3 is CASSRFEGAGGPNEQYF. The DNA of the CDR3 is TGTGCCAGCAGCCGTTTTGAGGGGGCGGGAGGGCCAAACGAGCAGTACTTC.